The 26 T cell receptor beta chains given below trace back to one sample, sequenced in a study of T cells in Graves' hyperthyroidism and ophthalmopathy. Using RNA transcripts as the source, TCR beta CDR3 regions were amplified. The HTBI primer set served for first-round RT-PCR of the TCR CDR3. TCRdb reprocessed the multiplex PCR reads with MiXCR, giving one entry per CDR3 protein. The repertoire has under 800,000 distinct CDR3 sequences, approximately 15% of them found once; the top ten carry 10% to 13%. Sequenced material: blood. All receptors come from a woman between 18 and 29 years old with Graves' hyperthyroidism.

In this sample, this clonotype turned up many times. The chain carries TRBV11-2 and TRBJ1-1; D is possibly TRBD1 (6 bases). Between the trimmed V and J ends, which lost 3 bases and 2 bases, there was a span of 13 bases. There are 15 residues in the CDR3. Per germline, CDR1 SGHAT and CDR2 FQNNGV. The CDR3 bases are TGTGCCAGCAGCTTGACCGGGACATCCAACACTGAAGCTTTCTTT. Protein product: CASSLTGTSNTEAFF.

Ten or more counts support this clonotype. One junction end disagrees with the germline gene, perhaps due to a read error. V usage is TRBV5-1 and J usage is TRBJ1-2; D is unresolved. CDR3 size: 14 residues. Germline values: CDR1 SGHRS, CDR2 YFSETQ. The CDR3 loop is CASSLDGGGYGYTF. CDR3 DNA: TGTGCCAGCAGCTTAGACGGAGGAGGGTATGGCTACACCTTC.

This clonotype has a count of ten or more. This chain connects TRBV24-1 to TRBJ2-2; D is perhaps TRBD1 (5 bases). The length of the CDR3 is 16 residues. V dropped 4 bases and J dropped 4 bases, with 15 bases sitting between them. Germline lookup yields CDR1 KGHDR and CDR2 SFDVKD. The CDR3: CATSDPATGSTGELFF. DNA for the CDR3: TGTGCCACCAGTGACCCCGCTACAGGATCCACCGGGGAGCTGTTTTTT.

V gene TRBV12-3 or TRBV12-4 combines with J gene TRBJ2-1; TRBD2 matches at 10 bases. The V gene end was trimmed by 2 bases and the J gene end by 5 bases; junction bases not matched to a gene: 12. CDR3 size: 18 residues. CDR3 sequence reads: CASSLSSLAGTSHNEQFF. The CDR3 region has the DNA TGTGCCAGCAGTTTAAGCTCACTAGCGGGAACTTCCCACAATGAGCAGTTCTTC.

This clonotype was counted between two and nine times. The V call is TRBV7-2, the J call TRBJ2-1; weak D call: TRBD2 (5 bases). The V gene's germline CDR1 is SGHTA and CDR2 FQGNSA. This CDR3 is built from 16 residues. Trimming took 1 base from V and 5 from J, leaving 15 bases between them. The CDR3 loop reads CASSLERWESNNEQFF. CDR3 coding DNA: TGTGCCAGCAGCTTAGAGAGGTGGGAGTCTAACAATGAGCAGTTCTTC. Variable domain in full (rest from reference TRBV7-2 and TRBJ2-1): GAGVSQSPSNKVTEKGKDVELRCDPISGHTALYWYRQSLGQGLEFLIYFQGNSAPDKSGLPSDRFSAERTGGSVSTLTIQRTQQEDSAVYLCASSLERWESNNEQFFGPGTRLTVL.

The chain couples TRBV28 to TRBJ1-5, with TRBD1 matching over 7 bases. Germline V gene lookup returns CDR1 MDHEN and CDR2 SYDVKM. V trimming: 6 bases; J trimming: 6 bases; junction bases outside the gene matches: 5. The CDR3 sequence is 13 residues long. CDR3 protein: CASSTTGTQPQHF. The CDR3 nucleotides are TGTGCCAGCAGCACGACAGGGACTCAGCCCCAGCATTTT.

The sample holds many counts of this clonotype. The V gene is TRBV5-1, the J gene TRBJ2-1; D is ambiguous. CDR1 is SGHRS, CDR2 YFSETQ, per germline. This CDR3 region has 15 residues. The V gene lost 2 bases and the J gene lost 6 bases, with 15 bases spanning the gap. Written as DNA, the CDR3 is TGCGCCAGCAGCTTAGGAGCGCCTACGACCAATGAGCAGTTCTTC. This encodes CASSLGAPTTNEQFF. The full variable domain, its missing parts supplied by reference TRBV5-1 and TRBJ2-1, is KAGVTQTPRYLIKTRGQQVTLSCSPISGHRSVSWYQQTPGQGLQFLFEYFSETQRNKGNFPGRFSGRQFSNSRSEMNVSTLELGDSALYLCASSLGAPTTNEQFFGPGTRLTVL.

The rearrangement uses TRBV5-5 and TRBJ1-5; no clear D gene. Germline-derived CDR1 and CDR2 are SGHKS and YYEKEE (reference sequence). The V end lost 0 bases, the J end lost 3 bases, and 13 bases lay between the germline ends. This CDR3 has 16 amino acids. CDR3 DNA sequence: TGTGCCAGCAGCTTGGAGGCGGCAGTTCTCAATCAGCCCCAGCATTTT. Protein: CASSLEAAVLNQPQHF.

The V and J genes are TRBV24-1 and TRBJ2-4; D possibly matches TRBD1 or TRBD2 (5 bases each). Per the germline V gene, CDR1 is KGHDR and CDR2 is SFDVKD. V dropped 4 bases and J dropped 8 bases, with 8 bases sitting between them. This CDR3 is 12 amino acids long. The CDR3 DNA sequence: TGTGCCACCAGTGAAGGGACGCACATTCAGTACTTC. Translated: CATSEGTHIQYF.

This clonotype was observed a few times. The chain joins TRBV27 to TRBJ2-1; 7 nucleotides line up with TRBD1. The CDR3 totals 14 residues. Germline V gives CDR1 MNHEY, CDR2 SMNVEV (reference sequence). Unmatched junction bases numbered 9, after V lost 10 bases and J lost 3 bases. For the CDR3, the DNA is TGTGCCACGCAGGGCAGGGGGATCTACAATGAGCAGTTCTTC. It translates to CATQGRGIYNEQFF.

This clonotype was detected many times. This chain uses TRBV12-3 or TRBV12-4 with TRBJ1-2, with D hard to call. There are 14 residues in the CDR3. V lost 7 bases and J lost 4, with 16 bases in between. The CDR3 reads CASTRRKGGYGYTF. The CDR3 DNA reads TGTGCCAGCACCCGGCGGAAGGGTGGCTATGGCTACACCTTC.

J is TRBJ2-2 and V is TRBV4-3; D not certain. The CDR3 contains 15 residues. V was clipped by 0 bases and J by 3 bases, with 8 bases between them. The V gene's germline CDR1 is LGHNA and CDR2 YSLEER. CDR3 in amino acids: CASSQDQTHTGELFF. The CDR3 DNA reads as TGCGCCAGCAGCCAAGATCAGACGCACACCGGGGAGCTGTTTTTT.

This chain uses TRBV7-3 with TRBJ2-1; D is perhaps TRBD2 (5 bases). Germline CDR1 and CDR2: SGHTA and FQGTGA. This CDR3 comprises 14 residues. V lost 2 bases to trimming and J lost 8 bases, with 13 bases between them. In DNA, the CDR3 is TGTGCCAGCAGCTTAGCAGGTCCGCGGGATGAGCAGTTCTTC. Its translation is CASSLAGPRDEQFF.

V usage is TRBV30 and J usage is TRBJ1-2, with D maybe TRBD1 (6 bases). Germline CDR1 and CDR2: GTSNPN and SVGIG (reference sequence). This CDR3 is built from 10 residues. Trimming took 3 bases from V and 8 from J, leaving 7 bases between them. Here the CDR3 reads CAWRDRGYTF. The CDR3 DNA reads TGTGCCTGGAGGGACAGAGGCTACACCTTC.

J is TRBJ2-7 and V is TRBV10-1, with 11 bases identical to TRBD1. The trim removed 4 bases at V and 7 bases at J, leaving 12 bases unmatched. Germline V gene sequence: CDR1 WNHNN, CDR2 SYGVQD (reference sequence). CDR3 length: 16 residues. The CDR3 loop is CASSAGTGGFREEQYF. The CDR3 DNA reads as TGCGCCAGCAGTGCCGGGACAGGGGGTTTTCGGGAAGAGCAGTACTTC.

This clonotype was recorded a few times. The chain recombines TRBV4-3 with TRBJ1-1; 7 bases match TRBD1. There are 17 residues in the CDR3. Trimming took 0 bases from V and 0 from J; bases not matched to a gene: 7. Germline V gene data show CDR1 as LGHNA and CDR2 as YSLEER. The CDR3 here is CASSQDWGTVMNTEAFF. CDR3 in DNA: TGCGCCAGCAGCCAAGATTGGGGGACAGTAATGAACACTGAAGCTTTCTTT.

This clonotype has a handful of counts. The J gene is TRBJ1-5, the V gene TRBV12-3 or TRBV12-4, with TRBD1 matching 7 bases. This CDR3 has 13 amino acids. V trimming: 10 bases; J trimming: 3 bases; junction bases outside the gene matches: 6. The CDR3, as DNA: TGTGCCACTCGGGAGGGGGCCAATCAGCCCCAGCATTTT. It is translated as CATREGANQPQHF.

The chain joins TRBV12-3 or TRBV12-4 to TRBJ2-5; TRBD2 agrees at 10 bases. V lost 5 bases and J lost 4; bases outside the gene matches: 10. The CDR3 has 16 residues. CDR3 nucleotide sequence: TGTGCCAGCAGTGATAGCGGGAGGAGGGAGCGAGAGACCCAGTACTTC. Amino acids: CASSDSGRRERETQYF.

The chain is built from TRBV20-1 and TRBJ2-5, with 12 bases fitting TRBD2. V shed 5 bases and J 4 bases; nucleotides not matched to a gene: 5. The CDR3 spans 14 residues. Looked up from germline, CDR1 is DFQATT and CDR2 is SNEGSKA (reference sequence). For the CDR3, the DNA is TGCAGTGCTTACCCGGGACTAGCGGGAGAGACCCAGTACTTC. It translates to CSAYPGLAGETQYF.

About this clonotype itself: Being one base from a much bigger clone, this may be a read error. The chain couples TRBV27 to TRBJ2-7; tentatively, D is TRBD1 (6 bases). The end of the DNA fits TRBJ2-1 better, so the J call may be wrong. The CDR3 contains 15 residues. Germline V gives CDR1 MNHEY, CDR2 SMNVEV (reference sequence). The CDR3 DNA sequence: TGTGCCAGCAGTTTCCAGGGGAAGGGGACCTACGAGCAGTTCTTC. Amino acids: CASSFQGKGTYEQFF.

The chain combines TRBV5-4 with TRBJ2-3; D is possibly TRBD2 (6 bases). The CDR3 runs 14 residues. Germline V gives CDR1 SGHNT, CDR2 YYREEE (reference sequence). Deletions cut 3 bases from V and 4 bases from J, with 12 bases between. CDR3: CASSSVRESDTQYF. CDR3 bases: TGTGCCAGCAGCTCCGTTCGGGAGTCAGATACGCAGTATTTT.

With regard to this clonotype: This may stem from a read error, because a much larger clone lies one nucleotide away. CDR3 nucleotide sequence: TGCAGCGTTGGAAGGCAGGGAGGCACCGGGGAGCCGTTTTTT. Translated, it gives CSVGRQGGTGEPFF. This chain uses TRBV29-1 with TRBJ2-2; a possible D gene is TRBD2 (6 bases). The length of the CDR3 is 14 residues. Germline CDR1 is SQVTM and CDR2 is ANQGSEA.

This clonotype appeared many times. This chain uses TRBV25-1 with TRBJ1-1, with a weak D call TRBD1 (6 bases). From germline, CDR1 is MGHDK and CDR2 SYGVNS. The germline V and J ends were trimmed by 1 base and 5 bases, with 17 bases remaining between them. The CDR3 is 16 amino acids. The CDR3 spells CASSEWGTSAKTEAFF. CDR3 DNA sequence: TGTGCCAGCAGTGAATGGGGGACATCCGCCAAGACTGAAGCTTTCTTT.

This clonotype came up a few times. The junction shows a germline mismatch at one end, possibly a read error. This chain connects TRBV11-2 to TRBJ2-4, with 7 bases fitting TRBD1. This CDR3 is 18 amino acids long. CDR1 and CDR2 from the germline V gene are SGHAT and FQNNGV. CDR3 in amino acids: CANSLGADRSLTKNIQYF. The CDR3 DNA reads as TGTGCCAACAGCTTAGGGGCGGACAGGTCCCTAACCAAAAACATTCAGTACTTC.

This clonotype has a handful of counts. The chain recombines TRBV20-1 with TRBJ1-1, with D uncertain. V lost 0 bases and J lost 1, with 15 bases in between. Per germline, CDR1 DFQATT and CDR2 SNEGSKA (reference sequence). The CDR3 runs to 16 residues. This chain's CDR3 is CSARDGRRTGNTEAFF. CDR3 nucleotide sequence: TGCAGTGCTAGAGATGGACGAAGGACGGGGAACACTGAAGCTTTCTTT.

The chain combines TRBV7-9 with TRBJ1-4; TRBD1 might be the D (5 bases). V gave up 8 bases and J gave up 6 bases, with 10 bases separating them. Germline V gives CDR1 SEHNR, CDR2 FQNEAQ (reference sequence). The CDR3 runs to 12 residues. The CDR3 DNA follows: TGTGCCAGCGGGGACGGGTATGAAAAACTGTTTTTT. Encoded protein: CASGDGYEKLFF.